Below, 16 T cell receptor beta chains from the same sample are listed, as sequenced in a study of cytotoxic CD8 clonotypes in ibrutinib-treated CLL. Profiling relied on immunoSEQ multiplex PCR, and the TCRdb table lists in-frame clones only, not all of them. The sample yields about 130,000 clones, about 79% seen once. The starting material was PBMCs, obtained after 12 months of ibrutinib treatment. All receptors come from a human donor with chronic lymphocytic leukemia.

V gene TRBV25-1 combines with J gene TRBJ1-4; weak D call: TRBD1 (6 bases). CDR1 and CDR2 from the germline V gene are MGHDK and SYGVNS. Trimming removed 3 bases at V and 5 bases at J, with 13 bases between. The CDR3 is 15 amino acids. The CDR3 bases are TGTGCCAGCAGTGATCCCGGGACATCAAATGAAAAACTGTTTTTT. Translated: CASSDPGTSNEKLFF.

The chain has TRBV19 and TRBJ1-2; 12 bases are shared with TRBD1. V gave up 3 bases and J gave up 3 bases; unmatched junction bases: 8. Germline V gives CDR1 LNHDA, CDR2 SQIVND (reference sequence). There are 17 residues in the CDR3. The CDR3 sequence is CASSMGQGAINDYGYTF. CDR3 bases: TGTGCCAGTAGTATGGGACAGGGGGCGATAAATGACTATGGCTACACCTTC.

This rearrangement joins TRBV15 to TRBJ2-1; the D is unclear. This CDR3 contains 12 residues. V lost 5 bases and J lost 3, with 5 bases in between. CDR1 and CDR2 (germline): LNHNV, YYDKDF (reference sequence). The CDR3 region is CATSPNYNEQFF. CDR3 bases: TGTGCCACCAGCCCAAACTACAATGAGCAGTTCTTC.

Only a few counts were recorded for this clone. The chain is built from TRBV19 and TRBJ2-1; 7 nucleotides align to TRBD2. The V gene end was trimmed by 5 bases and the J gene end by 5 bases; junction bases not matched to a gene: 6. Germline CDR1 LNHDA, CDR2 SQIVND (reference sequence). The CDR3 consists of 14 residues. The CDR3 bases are TGTGCCAGTAGTCCAAGGCTAGCGGACAATGAGCAGTTCTTC. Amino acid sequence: CASSPRLADNEQFF. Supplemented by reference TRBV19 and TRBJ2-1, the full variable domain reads DGGITQSPKYLFRKEGQNVTLSCEQNLNHDAMYWYRQDPGQGLRLIYYSQIVNDFQKGDIAEGYSVSREKKESFPLTVTSAQKNPTAFYLCASSPRLADNEQFFGPGTRLTVL.

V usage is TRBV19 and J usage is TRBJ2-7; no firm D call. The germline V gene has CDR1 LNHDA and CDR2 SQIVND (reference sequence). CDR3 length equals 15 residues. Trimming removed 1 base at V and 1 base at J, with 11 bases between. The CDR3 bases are TGTGCCAGTAGTATAGCTCCAACTACGTCCTACGAGCAGTACTTC. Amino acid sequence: CASSIAPTTSYEQYF.

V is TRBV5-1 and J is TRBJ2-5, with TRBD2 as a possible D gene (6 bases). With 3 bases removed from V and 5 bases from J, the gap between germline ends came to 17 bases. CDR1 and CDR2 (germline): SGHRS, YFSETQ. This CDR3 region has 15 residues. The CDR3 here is CASSSQPTSRETQYF. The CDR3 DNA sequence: TGCGCCAGCAGCTCCCAGCCGACTAGTAGGGAGACCCAGTACTTC.

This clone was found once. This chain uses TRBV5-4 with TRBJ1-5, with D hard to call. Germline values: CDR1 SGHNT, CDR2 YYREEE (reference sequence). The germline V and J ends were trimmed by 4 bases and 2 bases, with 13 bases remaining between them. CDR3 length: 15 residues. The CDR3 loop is CASSRTPGGNQPQHF. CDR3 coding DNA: TGTGCCAGCAGCAGAACACCCGGGGGCAATCAGCCCCAGCATTTT.

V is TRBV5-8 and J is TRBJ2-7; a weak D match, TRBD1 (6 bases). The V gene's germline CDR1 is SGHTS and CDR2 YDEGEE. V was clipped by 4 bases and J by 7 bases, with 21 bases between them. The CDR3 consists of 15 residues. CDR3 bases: TGTGCCAGCAGCCAGGACAGTAATCAAGTCCGGGAGCAGTACTTC. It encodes CASSQDSNQVREQYF.

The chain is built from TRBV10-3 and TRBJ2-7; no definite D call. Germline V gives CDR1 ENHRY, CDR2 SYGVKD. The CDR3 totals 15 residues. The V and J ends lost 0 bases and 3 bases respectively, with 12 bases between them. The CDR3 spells CAISESVDGHYEQYF. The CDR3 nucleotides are TGTGCCATCAGTGAGTCAGTAGACGGGCACTACGAGCAGTACTTC.

Here the CDR3 reads CSVGTGDTEAFF. The CDR3 region has the DNA TGCAGCGTTGGGACAGGGGACACTGAAGCTTTCTTT. The rearrangement joins TRBV29-1 to TRBJ1-1, with 9 bases fitting TRBD1. The V and J ends lost 4 bases and 3 bases, in that order; junction bases with no gene match: 0. Per germline, CDR1 SQVTM and CDR2 ANQGSEA. This CDR3 is 12 amino acids long.

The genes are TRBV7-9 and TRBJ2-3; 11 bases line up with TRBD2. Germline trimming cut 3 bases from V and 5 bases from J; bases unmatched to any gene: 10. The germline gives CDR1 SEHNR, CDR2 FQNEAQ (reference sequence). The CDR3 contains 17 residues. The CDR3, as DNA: TGTGCCAGCAGCTTCTTGTTACTAGCGGGAGTCAAAGATACGCAGTATTTT. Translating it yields CASSFLLLAGVKDTQYF.

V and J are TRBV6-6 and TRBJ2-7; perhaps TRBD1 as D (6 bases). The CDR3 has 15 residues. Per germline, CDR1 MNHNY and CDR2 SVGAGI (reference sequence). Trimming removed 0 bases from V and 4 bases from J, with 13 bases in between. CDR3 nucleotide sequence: TGTGCCAGCAGTTACTCAAGGGGCAGGGGATACGAGCAGTACTTC. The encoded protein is CASSYSRGRGYEQYF.

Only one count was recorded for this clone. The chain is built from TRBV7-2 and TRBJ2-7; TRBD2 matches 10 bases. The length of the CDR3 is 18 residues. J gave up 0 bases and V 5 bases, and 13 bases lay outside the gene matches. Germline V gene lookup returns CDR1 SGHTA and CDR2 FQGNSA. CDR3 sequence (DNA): TGTGCCAGCAGCCAAACAGGACTAGCGGAACCCAGCTCCTACGAGCAGTACTTC. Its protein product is CASSQTGLAEPSSYEQYF.

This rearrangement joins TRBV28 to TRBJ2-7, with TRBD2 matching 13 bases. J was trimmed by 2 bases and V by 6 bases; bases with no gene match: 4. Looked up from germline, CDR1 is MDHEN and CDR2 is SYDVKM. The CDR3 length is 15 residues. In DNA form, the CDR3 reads TGTGCCAGCAGGATCGGGACTAGCGGGACCTACGAGCAGTACTTC. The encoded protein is CASRIGTSGTYEQYF.

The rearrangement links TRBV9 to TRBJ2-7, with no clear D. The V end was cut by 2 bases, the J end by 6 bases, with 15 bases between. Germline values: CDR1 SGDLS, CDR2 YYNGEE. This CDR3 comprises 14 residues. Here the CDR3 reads CASSVTASFGEQYF. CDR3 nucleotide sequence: TGTGCCAGCAGCGTTACAGCTTCCTTCGGCGAGCAGTACTTC.

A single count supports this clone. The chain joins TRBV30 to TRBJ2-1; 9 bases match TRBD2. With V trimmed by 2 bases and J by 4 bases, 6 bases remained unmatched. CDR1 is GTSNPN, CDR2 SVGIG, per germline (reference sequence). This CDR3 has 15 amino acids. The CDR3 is CAWSRAGGPYNEQFF. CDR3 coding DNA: TGTGCCTGGAGTAGAGCGGGAGGTCCATACAATGAGCAGTTCTTC.